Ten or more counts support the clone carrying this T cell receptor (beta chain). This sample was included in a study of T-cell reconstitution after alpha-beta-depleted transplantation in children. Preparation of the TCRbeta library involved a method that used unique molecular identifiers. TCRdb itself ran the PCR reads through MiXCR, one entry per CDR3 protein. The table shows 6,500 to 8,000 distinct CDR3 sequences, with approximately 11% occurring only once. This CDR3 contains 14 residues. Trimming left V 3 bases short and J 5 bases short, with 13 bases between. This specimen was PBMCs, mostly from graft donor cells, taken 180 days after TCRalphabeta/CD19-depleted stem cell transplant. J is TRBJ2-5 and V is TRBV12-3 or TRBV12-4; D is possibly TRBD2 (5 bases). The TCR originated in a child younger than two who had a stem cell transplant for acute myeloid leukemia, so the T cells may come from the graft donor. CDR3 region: CASSFGLALETQYF. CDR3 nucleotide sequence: TGTGCCAGCAGTTTTGGGCTAGCTCTCGAGACCCAGTACTTC.